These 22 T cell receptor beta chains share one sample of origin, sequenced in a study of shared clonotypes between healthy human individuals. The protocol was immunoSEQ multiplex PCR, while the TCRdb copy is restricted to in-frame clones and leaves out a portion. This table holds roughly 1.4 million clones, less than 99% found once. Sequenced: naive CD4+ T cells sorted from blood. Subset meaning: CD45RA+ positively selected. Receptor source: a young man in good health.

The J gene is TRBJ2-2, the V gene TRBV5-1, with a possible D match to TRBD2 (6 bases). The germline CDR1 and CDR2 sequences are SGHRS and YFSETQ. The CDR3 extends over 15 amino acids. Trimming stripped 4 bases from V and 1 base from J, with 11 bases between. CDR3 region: CASSQSGLNTGELFF. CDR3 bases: TGCGCCAGCAGCCAGAGCGGGTTGAACACCGGGGAGCTGTTTTTT.

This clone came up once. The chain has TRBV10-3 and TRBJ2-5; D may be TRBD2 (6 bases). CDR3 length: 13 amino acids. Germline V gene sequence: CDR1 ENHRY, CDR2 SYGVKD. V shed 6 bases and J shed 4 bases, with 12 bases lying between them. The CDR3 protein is CAIREAGGETQYF. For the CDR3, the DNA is TGTGCCATCAGGGAGGCCGGGGGAGAGACCCAGTACTTC.

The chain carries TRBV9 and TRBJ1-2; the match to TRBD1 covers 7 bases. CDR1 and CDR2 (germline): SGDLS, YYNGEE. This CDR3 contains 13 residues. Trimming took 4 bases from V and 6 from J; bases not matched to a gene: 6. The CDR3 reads CASSRRQGDGYTF. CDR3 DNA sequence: TGTGCCAGCAGCAGACGACAGGGCGATGGCTACACCTTC.

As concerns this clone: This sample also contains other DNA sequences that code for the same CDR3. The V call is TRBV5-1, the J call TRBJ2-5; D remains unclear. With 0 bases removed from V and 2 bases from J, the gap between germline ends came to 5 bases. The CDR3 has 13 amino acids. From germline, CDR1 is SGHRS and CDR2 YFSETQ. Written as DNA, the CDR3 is TGCGCCAGCAGCTTGGGGGCGCAAGAGACCCAGTACTTC. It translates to CASSLGAQETQYF.

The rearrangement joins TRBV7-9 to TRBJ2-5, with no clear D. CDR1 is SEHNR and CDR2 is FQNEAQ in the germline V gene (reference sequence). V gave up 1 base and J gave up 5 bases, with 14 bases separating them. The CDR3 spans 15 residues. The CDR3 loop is CASSLGLRASETQYF. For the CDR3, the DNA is TGTGCCAGCAGCTTAGGACTCCGAGCCTCTGAGACCCAGTACTTC. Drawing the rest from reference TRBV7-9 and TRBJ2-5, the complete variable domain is DTGVSQNPRHKITKRGQNVTFRCDPISEHNRLYWYRQTLGQGPEFLTYFQNEAQLEKSRLLSDRFSAERPKGSFSTLEIQRTEQGDSAMYLCASSLGLRASETQYFGPGTRLLVL.

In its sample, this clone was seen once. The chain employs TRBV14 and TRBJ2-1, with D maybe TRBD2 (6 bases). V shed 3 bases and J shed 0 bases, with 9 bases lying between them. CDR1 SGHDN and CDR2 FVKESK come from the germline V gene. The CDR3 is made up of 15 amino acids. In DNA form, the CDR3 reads TGTGCCAGCAGCCAGGTGGGGGGCTCCTACAATGAGCAGTTCTTC. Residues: CASSQVGGSYNEQFF.

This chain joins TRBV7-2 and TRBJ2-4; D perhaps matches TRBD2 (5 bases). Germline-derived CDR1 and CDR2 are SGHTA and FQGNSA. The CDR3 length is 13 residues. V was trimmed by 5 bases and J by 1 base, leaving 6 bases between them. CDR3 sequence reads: CASSGGAKNIQYF. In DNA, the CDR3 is TGTGCCAGCAGCGGCGGGGCCAAAAACATTCAGTACTTC.

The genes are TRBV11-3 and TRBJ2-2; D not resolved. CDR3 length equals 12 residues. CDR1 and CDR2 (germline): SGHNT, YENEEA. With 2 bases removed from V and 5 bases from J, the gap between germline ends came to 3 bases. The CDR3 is CASSLWTGELFF. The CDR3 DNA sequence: TGTGCCAGCAGCTTATGGACCGGGGAGCTGTTTTTT.

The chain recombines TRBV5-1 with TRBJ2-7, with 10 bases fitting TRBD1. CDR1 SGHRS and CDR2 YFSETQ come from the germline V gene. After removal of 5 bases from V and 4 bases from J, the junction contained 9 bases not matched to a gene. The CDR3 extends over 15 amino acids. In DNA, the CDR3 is TGCGCCAGCAGGGACCCGACAGGGGGCCTTTACGAGCAGTACTTC. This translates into CASRDPTGGLYEQYF.

CDR3: CASSLNRDPTFQLFF. The CDR3 DNA is TGTGCCAGCAGCCTAAACCGGGACCCCACGTTCCAACTGTTTTTT. The chain joins TRBV6-1 to TRBJ1-4; weak D call: TRBD1 (5 bases). Between the trimmed V and J ends, which lost 6 bases and 12 bases, there was a span of 23 bases. The germline CDR1 and CDR2 sequences are MNHNS and SASEGT. The CDR3 totals 15 residues.

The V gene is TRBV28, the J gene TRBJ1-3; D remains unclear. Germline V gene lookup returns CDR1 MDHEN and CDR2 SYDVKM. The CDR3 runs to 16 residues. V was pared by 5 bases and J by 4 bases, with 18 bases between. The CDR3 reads CASSVVQRAAGNTIYF. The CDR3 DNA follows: TGTGCCAGCAGTGTCGTACAGCGGGCCGCCGGAAACACCATATATTTT.

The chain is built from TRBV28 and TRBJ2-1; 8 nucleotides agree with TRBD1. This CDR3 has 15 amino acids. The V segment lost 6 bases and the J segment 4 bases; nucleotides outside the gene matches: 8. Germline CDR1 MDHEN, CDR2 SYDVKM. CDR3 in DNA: TGTGCCAGCAGGACAGGGGCCCTTGTTTACAATGAGCAGTTCTTC. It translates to CASRTGALVYNEQFF.

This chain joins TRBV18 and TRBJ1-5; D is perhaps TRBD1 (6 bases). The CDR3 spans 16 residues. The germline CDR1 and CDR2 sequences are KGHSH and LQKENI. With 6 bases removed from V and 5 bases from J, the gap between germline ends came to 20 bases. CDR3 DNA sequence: TGTGCCAGCTCCCTGACGGGGCCCTCAGGGGATCAGCCCCAGCATTTT. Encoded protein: CASSLTGPSGDQPQHF.

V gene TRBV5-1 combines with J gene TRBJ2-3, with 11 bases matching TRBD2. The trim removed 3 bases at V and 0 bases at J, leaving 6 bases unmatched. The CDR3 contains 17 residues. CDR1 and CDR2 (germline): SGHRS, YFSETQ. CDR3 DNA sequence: TGCGCCAGCAGCTGGGGACTAGCGGATTCTAGCACAGATACGCAGTATTTT. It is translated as CASSWGLADSSTDTQYF. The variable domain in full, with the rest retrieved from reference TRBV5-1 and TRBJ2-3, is KAGVTQTPRYLIKTRGQQVTLSCSPISGHRSVSWYQQTPGQGLQFLFEYFSETQRNKGNFPGRFSGRQFSNSRSEMNVSTLELGDSALYLCASSWGLADSSTDTQYFGPGTRLTVL.

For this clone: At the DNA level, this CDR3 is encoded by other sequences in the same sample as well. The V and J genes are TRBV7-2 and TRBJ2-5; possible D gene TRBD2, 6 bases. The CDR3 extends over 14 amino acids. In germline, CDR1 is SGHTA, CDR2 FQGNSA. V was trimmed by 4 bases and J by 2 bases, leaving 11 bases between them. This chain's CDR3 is CASSSTGLQETQYF. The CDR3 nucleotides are TGTGCCAGCAGCTCAACGGGACTGCAAGAGACCCAGTACTTC.

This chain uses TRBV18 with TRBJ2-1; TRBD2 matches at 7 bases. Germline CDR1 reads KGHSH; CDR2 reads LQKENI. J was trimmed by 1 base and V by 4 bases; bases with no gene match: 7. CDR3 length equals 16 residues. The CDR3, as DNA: TGTGCCAGCTCACGAGAGCGGGATCTTTCCTACAATGAGCAGTTCTTC. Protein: CASSRERDLSYNEQFF.

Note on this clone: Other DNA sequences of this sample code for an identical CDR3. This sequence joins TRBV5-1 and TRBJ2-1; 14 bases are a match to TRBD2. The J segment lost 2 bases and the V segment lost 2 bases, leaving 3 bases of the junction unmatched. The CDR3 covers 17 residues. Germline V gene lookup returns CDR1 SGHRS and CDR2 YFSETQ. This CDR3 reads CASSFGLAGGAYNEQFF. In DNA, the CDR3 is TGCGCCAGCAGCTTCGGACTAGCGGGAGGCGCCTACAATGAGCAGTTCTTC.

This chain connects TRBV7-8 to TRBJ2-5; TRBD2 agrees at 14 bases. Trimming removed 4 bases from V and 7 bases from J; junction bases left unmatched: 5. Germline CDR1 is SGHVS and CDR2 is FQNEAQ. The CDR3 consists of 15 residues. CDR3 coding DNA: TGTGCCAGCAGCTCGGGACTAGCGGGAGTTGGGACCCAGTACTTC. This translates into CASSSGLAGVGTQYF.

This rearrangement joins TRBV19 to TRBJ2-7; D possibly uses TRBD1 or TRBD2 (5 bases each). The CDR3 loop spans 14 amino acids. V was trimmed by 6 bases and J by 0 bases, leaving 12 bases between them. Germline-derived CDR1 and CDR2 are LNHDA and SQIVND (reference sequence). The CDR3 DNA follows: TGTGCCAGTAGGGTCAGGGAGAGCTCCTACGAGCAGTACTTC. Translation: CASRVRESSYEQYF.

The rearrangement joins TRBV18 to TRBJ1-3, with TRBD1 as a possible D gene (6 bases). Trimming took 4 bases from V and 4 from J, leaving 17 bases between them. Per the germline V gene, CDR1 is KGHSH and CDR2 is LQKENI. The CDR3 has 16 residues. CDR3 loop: CASSLNGQRGGNTIYF. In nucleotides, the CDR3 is TGTGCCAGCTCACTCAACGGACAGAGGGGAGGAAACACCATATATTTT.

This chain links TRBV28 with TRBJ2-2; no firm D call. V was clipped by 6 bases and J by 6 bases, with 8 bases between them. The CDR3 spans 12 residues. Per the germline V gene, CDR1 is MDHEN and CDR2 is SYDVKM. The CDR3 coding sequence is TGTGCCAGCAGCCCTCAATCCGGGGAGCTGTTTTTT. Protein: CASSPQSGELFF.

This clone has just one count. CDR3 DNA sequence: TGTGCCAGCAGCTTAAACGGCGGGGATCAGCCCCAGCATTTT. Encoded protein: CASSLNGGDQPQHF. The chain employs TRBV7-3 and TRBJ1-5; D uncertain. Germline V gives CDR1 SGHTA, CDR2 FQGTGA. The CDR3 totals 14 residues. Deletions cut 1 base from V and 5 bases from J, with 9 bases between. Supplemented by reference TRBV7-3 and TRBJ1-5, the full variable domain reads GAGVSQTPSNKVTEKGKYVELRCDPISGHTALYWYRQSLGQGPEFLIYFQGTGAADDSGLPNDRFFAVRPEGSVSTLKIQRTERGDSAVYLCASSLNGGDQPQHFGDGTRLSIL.